The source of this T cell receptor beta chain is a study of regulatory T cells in long-lasting Graves disease. Turning to the study itself: Treatment with antithyroid drugs for over 5 years, together with positive TSH receptor antibodies, meant persistent Graves' disease.

Study-wide results and limits: Persistent Graves' disease cases displayed lower TCR diversity than newly diagnosed ones. Newly diagnosed disease favored TRBV20-1 and TRBJ2-1 over persistent disease.

CDR1 and CDR2 (germline): LNHNV, YYDKDF (reference sequence). The germline V and J ends were trimmed by 5 bases and 6 bases, with 14 bases remaining between them. This CDR3 has 13 amino acids. Time point of the sample: persistent/refractory GD, antithyroid drugs over 5 years with positive TRAb. RNA from PBMCs was the source of the TCR library. Turning to this clonotype: Antigen specificity is unknown.

With iRepertoire HTBI primers and Arm-PCR of CDR3 regions, TCR beta libraries were built. One entry per CDR3 protein, called by TCRdb with MiXCR from the multiplex PCR reads. The sample holds roughly 500,000 distinct CDR3 sequences; 22% are singletons and the top ten take 13%. The receptor's source is a female donor with Graves disease. The gene calls are TRBV15 and TRBJ2-7; D could derive from TRBD1 or TRBD2 (6 bases each). The material was peripheral blood mononuclear cells (PBMCs), obtained when the disease was refractory, from a patient treated with antithyroid drugs. The CDR3 region has the DNA TGTGCCACCAGCCCCCGAAGGGGGGCCGAGCAGTACTTC. It translates to CATSPRRGAEQYF.